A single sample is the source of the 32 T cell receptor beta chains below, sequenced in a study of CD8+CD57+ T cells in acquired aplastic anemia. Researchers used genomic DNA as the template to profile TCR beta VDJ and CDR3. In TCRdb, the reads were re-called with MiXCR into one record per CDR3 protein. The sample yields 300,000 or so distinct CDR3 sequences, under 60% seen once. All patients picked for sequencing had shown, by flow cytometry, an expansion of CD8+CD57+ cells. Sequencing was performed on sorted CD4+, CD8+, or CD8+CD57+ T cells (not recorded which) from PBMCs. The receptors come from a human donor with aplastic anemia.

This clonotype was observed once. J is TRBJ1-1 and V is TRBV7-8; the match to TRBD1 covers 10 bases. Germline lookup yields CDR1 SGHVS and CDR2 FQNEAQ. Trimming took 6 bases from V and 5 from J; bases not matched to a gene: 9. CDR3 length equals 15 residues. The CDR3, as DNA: TGTGCCAGCAGGCGACAGGGGGCGAGGGGGACTGAAGCTTTCTTT. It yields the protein CASRRQGARGTEAFF.

CDR3 nucleotides: TGTGCCAGCAGCCGAACCGGGTCTGGAAACACCATATATTTT. This gives the protein CASSRTGSGNTIYF. The chain employs TRBV7-9 and TRBJ1-3; D remains ambiguous. Germline V CDR1 and CDR2: SEHNR, FQNEAQ (reference sequence). This CDR3 is built from 14 residues. V gave up 5 bases and J gave up 1 base, with 9 bases separating them.

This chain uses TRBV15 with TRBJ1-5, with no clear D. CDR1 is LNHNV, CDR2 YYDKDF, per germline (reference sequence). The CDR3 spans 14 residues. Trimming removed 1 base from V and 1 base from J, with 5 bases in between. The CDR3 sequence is CATSRGLSNQPQHF. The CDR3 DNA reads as TGTGCCACCAGCAGAGGTCTGAGCAATCAGCCCCAGCATTTT.

This CDR3 is CASSLPGQGSTGELFF. CDR3 coding DNA: TGTGCCAGCAGTCTCCCGGGACAGGGGAGCACCGGGGAGCTGTTTTTT. The chain recombines TRBV5-7 with TRBJ2-2; 10 bases match TRBD1. TRBV5-7 is placed among ORFs of uncertain function. The CDR3 has 16 amino acids. The V segment lost 5 bases and the J segment 4 bases; nucleotides outside the gene matches: 8.

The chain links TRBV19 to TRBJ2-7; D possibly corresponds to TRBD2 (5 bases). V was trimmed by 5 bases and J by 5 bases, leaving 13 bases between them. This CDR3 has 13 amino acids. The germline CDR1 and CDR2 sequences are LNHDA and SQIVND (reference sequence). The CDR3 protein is CASSLAAVNEQYF. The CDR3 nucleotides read TGTGCCAGTAGTTTAGCAGCGGTAAACGAGCAGTACTTC.

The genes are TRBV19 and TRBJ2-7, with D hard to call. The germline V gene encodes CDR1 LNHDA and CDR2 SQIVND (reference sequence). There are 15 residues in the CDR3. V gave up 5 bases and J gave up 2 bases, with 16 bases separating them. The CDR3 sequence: CASSGGVLETYEQYF. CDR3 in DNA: TGTGCCAGTAGTGGTGGCGTTTTGGAAACCTACGAGCAGTACTTC.

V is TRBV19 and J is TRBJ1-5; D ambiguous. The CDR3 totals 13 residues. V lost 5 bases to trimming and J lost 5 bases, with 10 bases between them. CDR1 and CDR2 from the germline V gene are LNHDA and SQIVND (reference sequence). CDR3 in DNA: TGTGCCAGTAGTTCGACTGACCATCAGCCCCAGCATTTT. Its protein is CASSSTDHQPQHF. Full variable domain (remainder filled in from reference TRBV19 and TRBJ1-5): DGGITQSPKYLFRKEGQNVTLSCEQNLNHDAMYWYRQDPGQGLRLIYYSQIVNDFQKGDIAEGYSVSREKKESFPLTVTSAQKNPTAFYLCASSSTDHQPQHFGDGTRLSIL.

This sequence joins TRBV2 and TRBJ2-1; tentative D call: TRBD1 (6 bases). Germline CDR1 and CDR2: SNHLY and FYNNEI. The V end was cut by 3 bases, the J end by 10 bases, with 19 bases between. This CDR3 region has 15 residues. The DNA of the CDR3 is TGTGCCAGCAGTGAGGGGCAGGGGAGAGGAGTGGAGCAGTTCTTC. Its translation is CASSEGQGRGVEQFF.

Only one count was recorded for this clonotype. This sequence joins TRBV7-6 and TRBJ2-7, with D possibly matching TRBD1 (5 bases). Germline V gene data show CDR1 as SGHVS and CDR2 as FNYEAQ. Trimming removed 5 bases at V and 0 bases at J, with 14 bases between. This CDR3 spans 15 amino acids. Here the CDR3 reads CASSPPGFSSYEQYF. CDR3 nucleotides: TGTGCCAGCAGCCCCCCAGGGTTCTCCTCCTACGAGCAGTACTTC.

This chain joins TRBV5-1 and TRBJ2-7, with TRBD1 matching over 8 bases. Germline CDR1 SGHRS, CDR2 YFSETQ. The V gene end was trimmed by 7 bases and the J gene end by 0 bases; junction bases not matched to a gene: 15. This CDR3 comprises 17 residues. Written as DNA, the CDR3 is TGCGCCAGCGGCGCTGGGCTCAGGGGGCATAGCTCCTACGAGCAGTACTTC. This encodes CASGAGLRGHSSYEQYF.

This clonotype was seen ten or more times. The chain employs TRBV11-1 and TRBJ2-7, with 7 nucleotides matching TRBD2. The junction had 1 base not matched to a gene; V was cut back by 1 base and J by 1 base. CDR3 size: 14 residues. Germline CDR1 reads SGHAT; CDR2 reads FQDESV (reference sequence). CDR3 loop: CASSLGGRSYEQYF. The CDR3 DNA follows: TGTGCCAGCAGCTTAGGCGGGAGATCCTACGAGCAGTACTTC.

CDR3 nucleotide sequence: TGTGCCAGCAGCCCCTACGGGGGGGGCGGGAGTATAGTTGAGCAGTTCTTC. Its translation is CASSPYGGGGSIVEQFF. V and J are TRBV7-6 and TRBJ2-1, with 8 bases that match TRBD2. This CDR3 is 17 amino acids long. Germline V gene data show CDR1 as SGHVS and CDR2 as FNYEAQ. V was pared by 5 bases and J by 9 bases, with 18 bases of the junction left unmatched.

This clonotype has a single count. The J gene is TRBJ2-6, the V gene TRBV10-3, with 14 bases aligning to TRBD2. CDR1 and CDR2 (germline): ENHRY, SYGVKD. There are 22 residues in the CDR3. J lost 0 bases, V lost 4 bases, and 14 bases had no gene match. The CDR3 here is CAISVGLAGGPGLCSGANVLTF. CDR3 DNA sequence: TGTGCCATCAGTGTAGGACTAGCGGGAGGCCCGGGGCTGTGCTCTGGGGCCAACGTCCTGACTTTC.

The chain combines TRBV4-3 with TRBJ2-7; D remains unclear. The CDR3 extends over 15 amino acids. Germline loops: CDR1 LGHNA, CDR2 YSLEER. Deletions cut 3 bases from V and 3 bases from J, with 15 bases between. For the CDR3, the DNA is TGCGCCAGCAGCCAGGGCGTGGCAGCGTACTACGAGCAGTACTTC. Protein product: CASSQGVAAYYEQYF.

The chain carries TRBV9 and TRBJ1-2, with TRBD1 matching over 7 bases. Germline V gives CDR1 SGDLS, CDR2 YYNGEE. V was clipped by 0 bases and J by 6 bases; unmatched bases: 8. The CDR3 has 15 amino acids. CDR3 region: CASSVGTGDKNGYTF. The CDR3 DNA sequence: TGTGCCAGCAGCGTAGGGACAGGAGACAAAAATGGCTACACCTTC.

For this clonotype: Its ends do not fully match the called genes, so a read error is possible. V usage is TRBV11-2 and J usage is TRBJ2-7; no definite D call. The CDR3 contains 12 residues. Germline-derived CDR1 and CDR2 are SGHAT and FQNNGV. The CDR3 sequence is CASSSNNYEQHF. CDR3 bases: TGTGCCAGCAGCTCGAACAACTACGAGCAGCACTTC.

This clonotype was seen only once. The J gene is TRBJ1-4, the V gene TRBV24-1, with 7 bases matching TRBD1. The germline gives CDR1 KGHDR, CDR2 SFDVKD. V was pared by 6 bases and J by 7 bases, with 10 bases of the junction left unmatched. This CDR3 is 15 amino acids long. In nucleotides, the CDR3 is TGTGCCACCAGTTCGTCGAGGGGGCCCGGTGAAAAACTGTTTTTT. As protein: CATSSSRGPGEKLFF.

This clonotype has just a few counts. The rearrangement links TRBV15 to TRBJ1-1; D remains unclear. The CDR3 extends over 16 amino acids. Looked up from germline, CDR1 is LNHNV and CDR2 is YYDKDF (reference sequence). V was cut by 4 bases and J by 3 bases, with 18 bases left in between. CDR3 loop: CATSTDEERWDTEAFF. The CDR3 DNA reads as TGTGCCACCAGCACAGACGAGGAGAGGTGGGACACTGAAGCTTTCTTT.

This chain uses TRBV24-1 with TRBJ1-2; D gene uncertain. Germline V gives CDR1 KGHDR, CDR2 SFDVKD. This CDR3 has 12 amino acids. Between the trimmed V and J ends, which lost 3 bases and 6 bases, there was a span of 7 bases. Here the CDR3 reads CATSDPLDGYTF. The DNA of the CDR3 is TGTGCCACCAGTGATCCCCTAGATGGCTACACCTTC.

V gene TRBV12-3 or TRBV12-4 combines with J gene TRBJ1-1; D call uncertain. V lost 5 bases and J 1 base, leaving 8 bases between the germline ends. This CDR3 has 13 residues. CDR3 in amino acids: CASSRLENTEAFF. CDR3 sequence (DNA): TGTGCCAGCAGTCGCCTGGAGAACACTGAAGCTTTCTTT.

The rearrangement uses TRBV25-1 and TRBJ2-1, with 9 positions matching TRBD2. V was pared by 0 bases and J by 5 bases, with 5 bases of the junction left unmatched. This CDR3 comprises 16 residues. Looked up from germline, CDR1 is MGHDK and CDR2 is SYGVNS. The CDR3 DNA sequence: TGTGCCAGCAGTGAATATGCGGGGGGGCGGCACAATGAGCAGTTCTTC. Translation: CASSEYAGGRHNEQFF.

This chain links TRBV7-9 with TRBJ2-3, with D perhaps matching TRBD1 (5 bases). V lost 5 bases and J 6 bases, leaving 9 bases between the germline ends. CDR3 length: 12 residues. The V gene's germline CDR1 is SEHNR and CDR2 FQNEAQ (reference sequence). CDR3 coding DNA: TGTGCCAGCAGCCCAGGGTTTGATACGCAGTATTTT. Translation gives CASSPGFDTQYF.

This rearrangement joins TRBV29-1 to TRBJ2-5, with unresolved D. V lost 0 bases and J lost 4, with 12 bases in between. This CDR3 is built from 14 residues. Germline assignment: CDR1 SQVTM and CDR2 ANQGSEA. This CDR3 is CSVEDRLRRETQYF. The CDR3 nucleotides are TGCAGCGTTGAAGATCGGCTACGGAGAGAGACCCAGTACTTC.

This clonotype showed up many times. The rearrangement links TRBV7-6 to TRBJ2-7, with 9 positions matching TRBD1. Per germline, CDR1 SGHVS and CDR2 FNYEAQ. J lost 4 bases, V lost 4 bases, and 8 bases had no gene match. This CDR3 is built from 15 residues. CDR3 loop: CASSSTAGQGYEQYF. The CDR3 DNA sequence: TGTGCCAGCAGCTCCACGGCGGGACAGGGTTACGAGCAGTACTTC.

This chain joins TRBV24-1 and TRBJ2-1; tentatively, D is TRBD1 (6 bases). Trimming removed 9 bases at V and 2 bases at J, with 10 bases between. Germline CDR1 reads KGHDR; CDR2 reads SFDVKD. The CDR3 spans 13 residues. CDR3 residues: CATQQGPYNEQFF. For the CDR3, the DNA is TGTGCCACCCAGCAGGGGCCCTACAATGAGCAGTTCTTC.

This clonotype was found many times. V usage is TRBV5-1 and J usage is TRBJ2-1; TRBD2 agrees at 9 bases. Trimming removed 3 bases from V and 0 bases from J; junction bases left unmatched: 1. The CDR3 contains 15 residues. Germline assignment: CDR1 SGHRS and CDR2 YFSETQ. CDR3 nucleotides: TGCGCCAGCAGCTATAGCGGGAGCTCCTACAATGAGCAGTTCTTC. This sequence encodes CASSYSGSSYNEQFF.

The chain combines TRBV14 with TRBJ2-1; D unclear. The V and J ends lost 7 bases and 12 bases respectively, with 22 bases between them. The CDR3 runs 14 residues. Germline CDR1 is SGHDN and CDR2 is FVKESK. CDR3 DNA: TGTGCCAGCAATCGACAAACAGACCGATCCCGGCAGTTCTTC. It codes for CASNRQTDRSRQFF.

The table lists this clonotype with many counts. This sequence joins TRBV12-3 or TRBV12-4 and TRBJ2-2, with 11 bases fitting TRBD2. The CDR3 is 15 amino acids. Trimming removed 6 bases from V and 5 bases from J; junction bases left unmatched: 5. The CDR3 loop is CASRFGTSGTGELFF. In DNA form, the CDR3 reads TGTGCCAGCAGGTTCGGGACTAGCGGAACCGGGGAGCTGTTTTTT.

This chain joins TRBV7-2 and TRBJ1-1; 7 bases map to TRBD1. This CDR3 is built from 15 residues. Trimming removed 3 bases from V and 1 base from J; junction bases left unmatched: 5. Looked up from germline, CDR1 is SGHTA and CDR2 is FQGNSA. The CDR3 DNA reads TGTGCCAGCAGCTTCGACAGGGCGGGGAACACTGAAGCTTTCTTT. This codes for CASSFDRAGNTEAFF.

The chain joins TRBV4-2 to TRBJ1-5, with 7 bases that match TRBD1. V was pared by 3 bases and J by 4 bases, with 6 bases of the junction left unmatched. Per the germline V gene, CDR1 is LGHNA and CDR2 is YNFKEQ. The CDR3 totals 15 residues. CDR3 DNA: TGTGCCAGCAGCCACCTACCGGACAGGAATCAGCCCCAGCATTTT. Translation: CASSHLPDRNQPQHF.

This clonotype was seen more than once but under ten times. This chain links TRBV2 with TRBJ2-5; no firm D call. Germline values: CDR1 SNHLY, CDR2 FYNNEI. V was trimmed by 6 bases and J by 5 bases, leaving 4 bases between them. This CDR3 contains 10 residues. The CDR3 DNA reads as TGTGCCAGCAGGGTGGAGACCCAGTACTTC. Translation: CASRVETQYF. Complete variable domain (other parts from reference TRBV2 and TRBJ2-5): EPEVTQTPSHQVTQMGQEVILRCVPISNHLYFYWYRQILGQKVEFLVSFYNNEISEKSEIFDDQFSVERPDGSNFTLKIRSTKLEDSAMYFCASRVETQYFGPGTRLLVL.

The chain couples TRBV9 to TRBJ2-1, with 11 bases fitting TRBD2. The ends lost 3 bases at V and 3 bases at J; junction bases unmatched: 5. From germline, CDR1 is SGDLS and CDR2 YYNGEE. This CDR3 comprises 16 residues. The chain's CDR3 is CASSAEGLADYNEQFF. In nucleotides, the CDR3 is TGTGCCAGCAGCGCCGAGGGACTAGCGGACTACAATGAGCAGTTCTTC.